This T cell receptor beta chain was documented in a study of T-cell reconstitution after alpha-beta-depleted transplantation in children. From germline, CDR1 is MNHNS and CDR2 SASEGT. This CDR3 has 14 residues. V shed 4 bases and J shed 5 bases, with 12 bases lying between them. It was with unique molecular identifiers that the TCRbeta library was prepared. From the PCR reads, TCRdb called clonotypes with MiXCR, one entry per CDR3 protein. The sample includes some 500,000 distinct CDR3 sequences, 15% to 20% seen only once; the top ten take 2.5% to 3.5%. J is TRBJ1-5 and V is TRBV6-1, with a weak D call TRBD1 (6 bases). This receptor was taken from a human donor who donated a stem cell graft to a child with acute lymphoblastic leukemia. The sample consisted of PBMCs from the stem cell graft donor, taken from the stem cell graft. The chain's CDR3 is CASSGTVSYQPQHF. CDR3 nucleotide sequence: TGTGCCAGCAGTGGGACAGTAAGCTATCAGCCCCAGCATTTT.